The 5 T cell receptor beta chains reported below all come from one sample, sequenced in a study of T cell responses to AZD1222 COVID-19 vaccine. Using immunoSEQ multiplex PCR, the repertoire was profiled, and TCRdb retains in-frame clones only, with some absent. The sample has roughly 92,000 clones, around nine tenths seen once; the top ten hold roughly 5.1%. The starting material was peripheral blood, obtained 28 days after the second AZD1222 dose. The receptors stem from an adult who received the AZD1222 COVID-19 vaccine.

The gene calls are TRBV5-1 and TRBJ1-5; tentatively, D is TRBD1 (5 bases). Trimming cost V 4 bases and J 2 bases, with 10 bases left between them. Per germline, CDR1 SGHRS and CDR2 YFSETQ. CDR3 length equals 14 residues. CDR3 sequence (DNA): TGCGCCAGCAGCCCGGTAGGGGGCAATCAGCCCCAGCATTTT. This translates into CASSPVGGNQPQHF.

This clone was recorded only once. V gene TRBV30 combines with J gene TRBJ1-6; D is possibly TRBD1 (5 bases). Trimming took 5 bases from V and 0 from J, leaving 11 bases between them. Germline CDR1 reads GTSNPN; CDR2 reads SVGIG (reference sequence). There are 15 residues in the CDR3. The CDR3 DNA reads as TGTGCCTGGGCAGAAGGGGTCTCCTATAATTCACCCCTCCACTTT. Its protein is CAWAEGVSYNSPLHF.

The rearrangement joins TRBV25-1 to TRBJ1-5, with D possibly matching TRBD1 (5 bases). Germline V gene data show CDR1 as MGHDK and CDR2 as SYGVNS. V was trimmed by 3 bases and J by 9 bases, leaving 15 bases between them. The CDR3 spans 14 residues. DNA for the CDR3: TGTGCCAGCAGTGACTCGTGGGGGGTCCTGCCCCAGCATTTT. It yields the protein CASSDSWGVLPQHF. Drawing the rest from reference TRBV25-1 and TRBJ1-5, the complete variable domain is EADIYQTPRYLVIGTGKKITLECSQTMGHDKMYWYQQDPGMELHLIHYSYGVNSTEKGDLSSESTVSRIRTEHFPLTLESARPSHTSQYLCASSDSWGVLPQHFGDGTRLSIL.

The V gene is TRBV29-1, the J gene TRBJ1-1, with 9 bases that match TRBD1. CDR3 length: 13 residues. CDR1 is SQVTM and CDR2 is ANQGSEA in the germline V gene. Losses at the gene ends were 6 bases for V and 3 bases for J; bases not matched to a gene: 5. CDR3 loop: CSVGQGRDTEAFF. The CDR3 nucleotides are TGCAGCGTGGGACAGGGAAGGGACACTGAAGCTTTCTTT.

This chain connects TRBV2 to TRBJ1-6; possible D gene TRBD1, 5 bases. The CDR3 sequence is 18 residues long. Per the germline V gene, CDR1 is SNHLY and CDR2 is FYNNEI. Trimming stripped 6 bases from V and 6 bases from J, with 24 bases between. The CDR3 loop is CASSTAGTAFLSNSPLHF. DNA for the CDR3: TGTGCCAGCAGCACCGCCGGGACGGCTTTTTTGAGTAATTCACCCCTCCACTTT.